The 26 T cell receptor beta chains given below trace back to one sample, sequenced in a study of blood T cell repertoires in COVID-19. Profiled with immunoSEQ multiplex PCR; TCRdb holds only in-frame clones, not every one. This table holds around 31,000 clones, roughly 89% found once. What was sequenced was peripheral blood. The receptors shown here come from a man aged 80 or over with acute or convalescent COVID-19.

The chain employs TRBV11-2 and TRBJ2-1; D may be TRBD2 (5 bases). The CDR3 sequence is 16 residues long. The V gene lost 1 base and the J gene lost 3 bases, with 13 bases spanning the gap. Germline CDR1 SGHAT, CDR2 FQNNGV. Written as DNA, the CDR3 is TGTGCCAGCAGCTTAGTCGGCGGGCCCTACTACAATGAGCAGTTCTTC. Translated: CASSLVGGPYYNEQFF.

The J gene is TRBJ1-1, the V gene TRBV30; no clear D gene. Germline V gene lookup returns CDR1 GTSNPN and CDR2 SVGIG (reference sequence). The CDR3 is 12 amino acids. Trimming shortened V by 0 bases and J by 6 bases, and 8 bases separated the two germline ends. This CDR3 is CAWSVGGPEAFF. DNA for the CDR3: TGTGCCTGGAGTGTAGGTGGGCCTGAAGCTTTCTTT.

This chain connects TRBV5-1 to TRBJ2-5; 7 positions agree with TRBD1. Germline loops: CDR1 SGHRS, CDR2 YFSETQ. V shed 4 bases, J shed 5 bases, and the junction held 14 bases outside the gene matches. The CDR3 loop spans 16 amino acids. The CDR3 here is CASSPRQGRGEETQYF. In DNA form, the CDR3 reads TGCGCCAGCAGCCCACGACAGGGAAGGGGAGAGGAGACCCAGTACTTC.

The rearrangement joins TRBV19 to TRBJ2-7; 10 bases align to TRBD2. Trimming took 4 bases from V and 3 from J; bases not matched to a gene: 6. The CDR3 spans 15 residues. CDR1 and CDR2 (germline): LNHDA, SQIVND (reference sequence). The CDR3 protein is CASSTLAGQNYEQYF. In nucleotides, the CDR3 is TGTGCCAGTAGTACACTAGCGGGACAGAACTACGAGCAGTACTTC.

This sequence joins TRBV27 and TRBJ1-1; D is uncertain. V was pared by 6 bases and J by 0 bases, with 14 bases between. Germline-derived CDR1 and CDR2 are MNHEY and SMNVEV (reference sequence). The CDR3 consists of 15 residues. This CDR3 reads CASSPQVILNTEAFF. The DNA for the CDR3 is TGTGCCAGCAGCCCCCAGGTCATACTGAACACTGAAGCTTTCTTT.

This chain joins TRBV20-1 and TRBJ2-1; no clear D gene. Trimming took 1 base from V and 11 from J, leaving 9 bases between them. The germline gives CDR1 DFQATT, CDR2 SNEGSKA (reference sequence). The CDR3 runs 11 residues. Written as DNA, the CDR3 is TGCAGTGCTAGAGCGCGGTCAAAGCAGTTCTTC. Translation: CSARARSKQFF.

This chain links TRBV18 with TRBJ1-4; the match to TRBD1 covers 8 bases. The CDR3 is 15 amino acids. Germline V gene lookup returns CDR1 KGHSH and CDR2 LQKENI. The J segment lost 0 bases and the V segment lost 3 bases, leaving 0 bases of the junction unmatched. The CDR3 nucleotides read TGTGCCAGCTCACCGACAGGGGCAACTAATGAAAAACTGTTTTTT. Translated: CASSPTGATNEKLFF.

The rearrangement uses TRBV6-5 and TRBJ1-1; TRBD1 matches 7 bases. The germline gives CDR1 MNHEY, CDR2 SVGAGI. V was clipped by 6 bases and J by 4 bases; unmatched bases: 11. The CDR3 is made up of 15 amino acids. DNA of the CDR3: TGTGCCAGCAGCGCACAGGGGCTGGAGGGCACTGAAGCTTTCTTT. The encoded protein is CASSAQGLEGTEAFF.

V usage is TRBV7-6 and J usage is TRBJ2-2; TRBD1 aligns across 7 bases. Germline assignment: CDR1 SGHVS and CDR2 FNYEAQ. The trim removed 5 bases at V and 2 bases at J, leaving 8 bases unmatched. CDR3 length equals 16 residues. CDR3 sequence: CASSLRDRANTGELFF. CDR3 sequence (DNA): TGTGCCAGCAGCCTCCGGGACAGAGCAAACACCGGGGAGCTGTTTTTT.

DNA of the CDR3: TGTGCCATCAGTGAGGGGCGGGGTTTGGGCAAAAACATTCAGTACTTC. Protein product: CAISEGRGLGKNIQYF. This chain connects TRBV10-3 to TRBJ2-4; D might be TRBD2 (6 bases). This CDR3 has 16 residues. The V and J ends lost 2 bases and 3 bases respectively, with 14 bases between them. The germline V gene encodes CDR1 ENHRY and CDR2 SYGVKD.

J is TRBJ2-5 and V is TRBV2; weak D call: TRBD1 (5 bases). The CDR3 loop spans 14 amino acids. Between the trimmed V and J ends, which lost 5 bases and 2 bases, there was a span of 12 bases. The germline CDR1 and CDR2 sequences are SNHLY and FYNNEI. The CDR3 loop is CASSFDSKQETQYF. CDR3 bases: TGTGCCAGCAGTTTTGACAGCAAACAAGAGACCCAGTACTTC.

The chain uses TRBV18 and TRBJ2-6, with 12 positions matching TRBD1. The CDR3 sequence is 16 residues long. The V and J ends lost 6 bases and 2 bases, in that order; junction bases with no gene match: 2. Germline V gene sequence: CDR1 KGHSH, CDR2 LQKENI. The CDR3 DNA follows: TGTGCCAGCTCCCGGGACAGGGGGCCTGGGGCCAACGTCCTGACTTTC. This sequence encodes CASSRDRGPGANVLTF.

This chain links TRBV3-1 (or the pseudogene TRBV3-2) with TRBJ2-3, with TRBD2 matching over 8 bases. CDR1 is LGHDT, CDR2 YNNKEL, per germline (reference sequence). This CDR3 comprises 16 residues. J gave up 2 bases and V 8 bases, and 12 bases lay outside the gene matches. CDR3 nucleotides: TGTGCCAGCGGTAAGGGGCCGGGAGGGGACACAGATACGCAGTATTTT. This encodes CASGKGPGGDTDTQYF.

This clone was recorded once. The CDR3 sequence is CASSLETTTDGLELYNEQFF. The CDR3 DNA is TGTGCCAGCAGCCTTGAAACCACGACAGACGGACTAGAATTATACAATGAGCAGTTCTTC. This chain joins TRBV3-1 (or the pseudogene TRBV3-2) and TRBJ2-1; 7 nucleotides match TRBD2. V lost 4 bases to trimming and J lost 4 bases; unmatched junction nucleotides: 22. Germline assignment: CDR1 LGHDT and CDR2 YNNKEL (reference sequence). The CDR3 loop spans 20 amino acids.

V is TRBV4-1 and J is TRBJ2-1, with TRBD2 matching 8 bases. The CDR3 is 14 amino acids. CDR1 and CDR2 (germline): MGHRA, YSYEKL. V shed 4 bases and J 5 bases; nucleotides not matched to a gene: 4. This CDR3 reads CASSPGLEDNEQFF. CDR3 DNA sequence: TGCGCCAGCAGCCCGGGACTAGAAGACAATGAGCAGTTCTTC.

This clone has just one count. At one of its ends the junction is not consistent with the germline gene, which may arise from a read error. The V gene is TRBV2, the J gene TRBJ2-4; TRBD2 matches 14 bases. The CDR3 sequence is 17 residues long. CDR1 is SNHLY and CDR2 is FYNNEI in the germline V gene. This CDR3 reads CASREGTSGSSKNIQYF. In nucleotides, the CDR3 is TGTGCCAGCAGGGAAGGGACTAGCGGGAGTTCCAAAAACATTCAGTACTTC.

J is TRBJ2-2 and V is TRBV2, with 7 bases identical to TRBD1. This CDR3 is 15 amino acids long. V shed 7 bases, J shed 5 bases, and the junction held 10 bases outside the gene matches. Germline CDR1 reads SNHLY; CDR2 reads FYNNEI. CDR3 bases: TGTGCCAGCACCACCGGGACAGCTACAACCGGGGAGCTGTTTTTT. Its protein is CASTTGTATTGELFF.

The chain uses TRBV24-1 and TRBJ2-3; D might be TRBD1 (6 bases). Between the trimmed V and J ends, which lost 7 bases and 3 bases, there was a span of 7 bases. The germline V gene has CDR1 KGHDR and CDR2 SFDVKD. CDR3 size: 12 residues. CDR3 coding DNA: TGTGCCACCAGGGGGGCGACAGATACGCAGTATTTT. Its protein product is CATRGATDTQYF.

V and J are TRBV19 and TRBJ2-3; tentative D call: TRBD1 (6 bases). Trimming removed 3 bases at V and 5 bases at J, with 15 bases between. The CDR3 totals 15 residues. Germline loops: CDR1 LNHDA, CDR2 SQIVND (reference sequence). The CDR3 spells CASSIKQGQGDTQYF. In DNA, the CDR3 is TGTGCCAGTAGTATTAAACAGGGCCAAGGAGATACGCAGTATTTT. The whole variable domain, remainder taken from reference TRBV19 and TRBJ2-3, is DGGITQSPKYLFRKEGQNVTLSCEQNLNHDAMYWYRQDPGQGLRLIYYSQIVNDFQKGDIAEGYSVSREKKESFPLTVTSAQKNPTAFYLCASSIKQGQGDTQYFGPGTRLTVL.

The chain recombines TRBV6-6 with TRBJ1-6; D ambiguous. Trimming stripped 8 bases from V and 3 bases from J, with 14 bases between. The CDR3 is 15 amino acids. Germline V CDR1 and CDR2: MNHNY, SVGAGI (reference sequence). CDR3 DNA sequence: TGTGCCAGCTTACGGCAGGCAGGCTATAATTCACCCCTCCACTTT. This codes for CASLRQAGYNSPLHF.

The rearrangement joins TRBV7-9 to TRBJ1-1, with unresolved D. This CDR3 is 13 amino acids long. Germline loops: CDR1 SEHNR, CDR2 FQNEAQ (reference sequence). V was trimmed by 5 bases and J by 3 bases, leaving 10 bases between them. CDR3 nucleotide sequence: TGTGCCAGCAGCAGACCGGCGGACACTGAAGCTTTCTTT. Translating it yields CASSRPADTEAFF.

This clone has a handful of counts. This chain connects TRBV12-3 or TRBV12-4 to TRBJ1-5; D gene uncertain. Trimming stripped 5 bases from V and 5 bases from J, with 10 bases between. The CDR3 sequence is 13 residues long. The CDR3 nucleotides read TGTGCCAGCAGTACGTTAGTAGATCAGCCCCAGCATTTT. Its translation is CASSTLVDQPQHF.

The V call is TRBV10-3, the J call TRBJ2-2; a possible D gene is TRBD2 (6 bases). Germline V CDR1 and CDR2: ENHRY, SYGVKD. The CDR3 contains 16 residues. V was cut by 5 bases and J by 5 bases, with 18 bases left in between. CDR3 loop: CAISRGGAGLTGELFF. The CDR3 coding sequence is TGTGCCATCAGTAGGGGTGGGGCGGGATTAACCGGGGAGCTGTTTTTT.

V usage is TRBV5-6 and J usage is TRBJ2-7, with D perhaps matching TRBD1 (6 bases). V lost 3 bases and J 0 bases, leaving 10 bases between the germline ends. Germline V gene lookup returns CDR1 SGHDT and CDR2 YYEEEE. CDR3 size: 14 residues. The CDR3 reads CASSYRDYSYEQYF. The CDR3 bases are TGTGCCAGCAGCTACAGGGATTACTCCTACGAGCAGTACTTC.

The chain has TRBV12-5 and TRBJ1-2; 8 bases agree with TRBD1. With 6 bases clipped from V and 7 bases from J, the junction kept 13 bases outside the gene matches. Germline assignment: CDR1 LGHNT and CDR2 FRNRAP. This CDR3 has 15 residues. The CDR3 sequence: CASGRGQAWRPGYTF. The CDR3 bases are TGTGCTAGTGGCCGGGGACAGGCTTGGCGTCCTGGCTACACCTTC. The full variable domain, rest sourced from reference TRBV12-5 and TRBJ1-2, is DARVTQTPRHKVTEMGQEVTMRCQPILGHNTVFWYRQTMMQGLELLAYFRNRAPLDDSGMPKDRFSAEMPDATLATLKIQPSEPRDSAVYFCASGRGQAWRPGYTFGSGTRLTVV.

The rearrangement links TRBV3-1 (or the pseudogene TRBV3-2) to TRBJ2-3; TRBD2 matches 11 bases. The J segment lost 7 bases and the V segment lost 2 bases, leaving 8 bases of the junction unmatched. Germline CDR1 and CDR2: LGHDT and YNNKEL (reference sequence). The CDR3 is 16 residues long. CDR3 protein: CASSQHLAGGLNTQYF. The CDR3 DNA follows: TGTGCCAGCAGCCAACATCTAGCGGGAGGCCTGAATACGCAGTATTTT.